This TCR beta chain came from a study of shared clonotypes between healthy human individuals. Across the whole study: Per donor, three plates held CD4 naive cells, three held CD4 memory, two held CD8 naive and one held CD8 memory.

Study observations and caveats: The study found about 5% of naive CD4 clonotypes shared across a few donors.

This clone was seen at least ten times. What it binds is unknown. This specimen includes other DNA sequences encoding the same CDR3. The CDR3 extends over 15 amino acids. Germline V CDR1 and CDR2: MNHNS, SASEGT. With 2 bases clipped from V and 2 bases from J, the junction kept 0 bases outside the gene matches. Deep was the level used in running the assay. Assay used: immunoSEQ multiplex PCR; TCRdb lists only in-frame clones, some missing. The table has 90,000 to 120,000 clones, roughly 66% seen once. The chain couples TRBV6-1 to TRBJ2-5, with TRBD2 matching over 12 bases. This TCR derives from a woman aged 25 to 39 in good health. What was sequenced was memory CD8+ T cells sorted from blood. Specified subset: CD45RO+ cells pooled with CCR7-negative TemRA cells. The CDR3 nucleotides are TGTGCCAGCAGTGAACTAGCGGGAGGGCAAGAGACCCAGTACTTC. Residues: CASSELAGGQETQYF.